This note documents a single TCR beta chain sequence. A single record per CDR3 protein comes from TCRdb applying MiXCR to the PCR reads. The top ten clones hold 0.7% to 0.9% of a sample with 490,000 or so distinct CDR3 sequences, about 25% of them seen once. This entry is derived from a study of molecular identifiers for immune sequencing clone quantification. This sequence originates from a human donor in good health. Some libraries in this study had Jurkat cell RNA spiked in. Sequenced material: naive CD8+ T cells from blood, with Jurkat cell RNA spiked in. Subset defined: FACS-sorted CD8+CD4-CCR7+CD45RA+ naive T cells.

The DNA for the CDR3 is TGTGCCAGCAGCCCCGGGACAGTTGGGACTGAAGCTTTCTTT. Protein sequence: CASSPGTVGTEAFF. The chain uses TRBV12-3 or TRBV12-4 and TRBJ1-1; 7 bases agree with TRBD1. Germline trimming cut 6 bases from V and 5 bases from J; bases unmatched to any gene: 9. This CDR3 has 14 amino acids.